This T cell receptor beta chain was observed in a study of Ad26.COV2.S vaccination and SARS-CoV-2 variants. As for the study in general: Once or twice, 56 days apart, Ad26.COV2.S was delivered intramuscularly.

Trimming removed 6 bases at V and 7 bases at J, with 15 bases between. Germline V lookup: CDR1 MNHEY, CDR2 SVGAGI. This CDR3 contains 14 residues. Note on this clone: The antigen is unknown.

Here immunoSEQ multiplex PCR was the method, and the copy in TCRdb shows in-frame clones only, minus some. This sample yields roughly 680,000 clones, of which roughly 90% are seen a single time; approximately 1.5% belongs to the top ten. The treatment here: some 20 received Ad26.COV2.S at low or high dose, single or two shots; 5 received placebo; per-sample allocation not given. On day 63 after the first injection, vaccine and placebo recipients gave samples. At a Boston site, the person donating was an adult of 18-55 years. Study results and limitations: Non-spike TCR breadth was similar in vaccine and placebo recipients.

The V gene is TRBV6-5, the J gene TRBJ1-4; tentative D call: TRBD1 (5 bases). This TCR derives from a person aged 18-60 years who received the Ad26.COV2.S COVID-19 vaccine or a placebo. The sequencing here drew on peripheral blood, taken in a trial of Ad26.COV2.S vaccine versus placebo. CDR3 in DNA: TGTGCCAGCAGGGCGGGGGGTATTGGTGAAAAACTGTTTTTT. Translating it yields CASRAGGIGEKLFF.